This TCR beta chain is from a study of CD8 T cells in ankylosing spondylitis. It was by quantitative 5'-RACE with molecular barcodes that TCR beta libraries were made. TCRdb reprocessed the 5' RACE reads with MiXCR, giving one entry per CDR3 protein. Of under 550,000 distinct CDR3 sequences listed, roughly 26% are singletons. General study points: Some of the motif variants had earlier been found in reactive arthritis patients' fluid and blood. Seemingly distinctive of ankylosing spondylitis blood was a TCR beta motif formed by eight highly homologous variants.

V dropped 5 bases and J dropped 6; count of bases not matched to a gene: 9. The CDR3 totals 14 residues. From germline, CDR1 is SQVTM and CDR2 ANQGSEA. Only a few counts were recorded for this clonotype. Its specificity is not known. Sample: blood, either unsorted or a sorted T cell fraction (not recorded which). This chain connects TRBV29-1 to TRBJ1-4; 7 bases map to TRBD1. The receptor was isolated from a male donor with ankylosing spondylitis. CDR3 protein: CSVLPQGGDEKLFF. CDR3 in DNA: TGCAGCGTTCTACCCCAGGGGGGAGATGAAAAACTGTTTTTT.